Listed below are T cell receptor beta chains from one sample, sequenced in a study of CD8 T cells in Susac syndrome. From the immunoSEQ multiplex PCR reads, TCRdb called clonotypes with MiXCR, one entry per CDR3 protein. Altogether some 450,000 distinct CDR3 sequences are present, around 85% being singletons, with the ten largest covering approximately 0.12%. Material for sequencing was CD8+ T cells from PBMCs. The receptors here all came from a human donor with multiple sclerosis. The CDR3 runs from the conserved cysteine through the conserved F or W. Each record gives: clone size, J gene, D gene, CDR3 length, V gene, CDR3 DNA, CDR3 protein. D genes are given only for firm matches. Expanded clones get a size class; other rows say once, few or many, or leave the size out.

few	TRBJ2-7	TRBD1	15	TRBV12-3/TRBV12-4	TGTGCCAGCAGTTCCCGGGACAGGGGGTTGTACGAGCAGTACTTC	CASSSRDRGLYEQYF
-	TRBJ2-7	-	14	TRBV25-1	TGTGCCAGCAAGGACGGGGGCCCCTCCTACGAGCAGTACTTC	CASKDGGPSYEQYF
-	TRBJ2-7	-	12	TRBV30	TGTGCCTGGAGCGGGGACACCTACGAGCAGTACTTC	CAWSGDTYEQYF
-	TRBJ2-5	TRBD2	15	TRBV30	TGTGCCTGGACCCGCCTAGCGGGAGGACAAGAGACCCAGTACTTC	CAWTRLAGGQETQYF
once	TRBJ1-2	-	15	TRBV12-3/TRBV12-4	TGTGCCAGCAGGGTTGAAGGGGAGTTCGGCTATGGCTACACCTTC	CASRVEGEFGYGYTF
-	TRBJ1-1	-	14	TRBV5-1	TGCGCCAGCAGCCTGGACACCCTGGACACTGAAGCTTTCTTT	CASSLDTLDTEAFF
-	TRBJ1-6	-	10	TRBV30	TGTGCCTGGGGCTCTTCACCCCTCCACTTT	CAWGSSPLHF
-	TRBJ1-2	-	14	TRBV19	TGTGCCAGTAGTTCCCTGACGTCTAACTATGGCTACACCTTC	CASSSLTSNYGYTF
-	TRBJ1-2	-	13	TRBV20-1	TGCAGTGCTAGAAACATGACCAACTATGGCTACACCTTC	CSARNMTNYGYTF
-	TRBJ1-4	-	14	TRBV6-1	TGTGCCAGCAACCAGGGGTTTTCGGTAGAAAAACTGTTTTTT	CASNQGFSVEKLFF
-	TRBJ1-5	-	14	TRBV10-3	TGTGCCATCGGAACGGGGGACGGAAATCAGCCCCAGCATTTT	CAIGTGDGNQPQHF
-	TRBJ2-1	TRBD2	15	TRBV27	TGTGCCAGCAGTTGGAATAGCGGGGGGGCCAATGAGCAGTTCTTC	CASSWNSGGANEQFF
few	TRBJ2-7	-	15	TRBV30	TGTGCCTGGACCATTCCGGGACTGGACCCTGACGAGCAGTACTTC	CAWTIPGLDPDEQYF
-	TRBJ2-7	-	15	TRBV6-5	TGTGCCAGCAGTTATTCTAGGACAGACACCTACGAGCAGTACTTC	CASSYSRTDTYEQYF
once	TRBJ2-1	TRBD2	16	TRBV4-2	TGTGCCAGCGTCTCGGGAGCGGGAGACGCCTACAATGAGCAGTTCTTC	CASVSGAGDAYNEQFF
-	TRBJ1-1	TRBD1	16	TRBV27	TGTGCCAGCAGTTCCTCACAGGGGGTGTTGAACACTGAAGCTTTCTTT	CASSSSQGVLNTEAFF
-	TRBJ1-1	-	12	TRBV30	TGTGCCTGGAGTGCTGGGGGCCGGAAGGCTTTCTTT	CAWSAGGRKAFF
-	TRBJ2-1	TRBD2	17	TRBV11-2	TGTGCCAGCAGCTTCAACCTGCTAGCGGGAGGGCCCGATGAGCAGTTCTTC	CASSFNLLAGGPDEQFF
-	TRBJ2-7	-	13	TRBV7-2	TGTGCCAGCAGCATCCAGAGTACCTACGAGCAGTACTTC	CASSIQSTYEQYF
-	TRBJ2-3	TRBD2	16	TRBV27	TGTGCCAGCAGGGCGGTAGCGGGAAGGGTAGCAGATACGCAGTATTTT	CASRAVAGRVADTQYF
-	TRBJ2-6	TRBD2	18	TRBV7-2	TGTGCCAGCAGCCTGGTGGGCGGGAGGCTCTCTGGGGCCAACGTCCTGACTTTC	CASSLVGGRLSGANVLTF
few	TRBJ2-7	TRBD2	17	TRBV30	TGTGCCTGTGCCGGACTAGCGGGATCTACCTATCCCTACGAGCAGTACTTC	CACAGLAGSTYPYEQYF
once	TRBJ2-3	-	19	TRBV6-1	TGTGCCAGCACGTCCGGGACTCAGACTCTCCGGACTAGCACAGATACGCAGTATTTT	CASTSGTQTLRTSTDTQYF
-	TRBJ2-1	-	15	TRBV6-4	TGTGCCAGCAGTGTAGTGGGGGGTCCGGTATATGAGCAGTTCTTC	CASSVVGGPVYEQFF
-	TRBJ2-3	-	12	TRBV12-3/TRBV12-4	TGTGCCAGCAGCCATATCCCAGATACGCAGTATTTT	CASSHIPDTQYF
-	TRBJ2-1	TRBD2	16	TRBV4-1	TGCGCCAGCAGCCACGTACTAGCGGGGGCGAGTAATGAGCAGTTCTTC	CASSHVLAGASNEQFF
-	TRBJ2-7	TRBD2	16	TRBV7-6	TGTGCCAGCAGCTTAGTTAGCGGGGGGGCTCTGTACGAGCAGTACTTC	CASSLVSGGALYEQYF
-	TRBJ2-3	-	16	TRBV5-6	TGTGCCAGCAGCTTGGATGGGATGGGATACACAGATACGCAGTATTTT	CASSLDGMGYTDTQYF
-	TRBJ1-1	-	14	TRBV4-1	TGCGCCAGCAACCCGGGGGGGGGTGGCGCTGAAGCTTTCTTT	CASNPGGGGAEAFF
-	TRBJ1-5	-	15	TRBV2	TGTGCCAGCAGTGATGCAGGGGAGAGCAATCAGCCCCAGCATTTT	CASSDAGESNQPQHF
-	TRBJ2-1	TRBD1	17	TRBV11-2	TGTGCCAGCAGCTTAGTGGGGACAGCCTTTAGAAACAATGAGCAGTTCTTC	CASSLVGTAFRNNEQFF
-	TRBJ1-4	-	14	TRBV27	TGTGCCAGCAGTTTCGGGGGGTCCAATGAAAAACTGTTTTTT	CASSFGGSNEKLFF
-	TRBJ1-6	-	17	TRBV28	TGTGCCAGCAGTTGGGGCCCAGGGTATCGCCAACAATCACCCCTCCACTTT	CASSWGPGYRQQSPLHF
-	TRBJ1-2	-	13	TRBV19	TGTGCCAGTTCCGGACAGAAACTCTATGGCTACACCTTC	CASSGQKLYGYTF
few	TRBJ2-7	-	10	TRBV2	TGTGCCAGCAGTGAGGTCGAGCAGTACTTC	CASSEVEQYF
-	TRBJ2-7	-	14	TRBV5-6	TGTGCCAGCAGCTATGGGACTGCATCCTACGAGCAGTACTTC	CASSYGTASYEQYF
few	TRBJ1-2	TRBD1	13	TRBV5-8	TGTGCCAGCAGCTTTTACAGGGGGTATGACTACACCTTC	CASSFYRGYDYTF
-	TRBJ1-2	TRBD1	14	TRBV3-1	TGTGCCAGCAGCCTCGGGGACAGTCTTTATGGCTACACCTTC	CASSLGDSLYGYTF
-	TRBJ2-7	TRBD2	16	TRBV10-2	TGCGCCAGCATTCTCCCTAGACTAGCGGGAGTATCGGAGCAGTACTTC	CASILPRLAGVSEQYF
-	TRBJ2-1	-	14	TRBV14	TGTGCCAGCAGCCCGAGACTCCCATACAATGAGCAGTTCTTC	CASSPRLPYNEQFF
-	TRBJ2-5	TRBD1	14	TRBV7-8	TGTGCCAGCAGCTTAGTACAGGGGCAAGAGACCCAGTACTTC	CASSLVQGQETQYF
-	TRBJ2-2	-	15	TRBV5-1	TGCGCCAGCAGCTTGGAGGACCCAAACACCGGGGAGCTGTTTTTT	CASSLEDPNTGELFF
-	TRBJ2-7	-	13	TRBV29-1	TGCAGCGTGGACTACGGGACCGCCTACGAGCAGTACTTC	CSVDYGTAYEQYF
-	TRBJ2-7	TRBD2	14	TRBV30	TGTGCCTGGAGAGGTGGAGCGGGAGCGAGTGAGCAGTACTTC	CAWRGGAGASEQYF
-	TRBJ1-1	-	11	TRBV6-6	TGTGCCAGCAGTTATGGATTAGATGCTTTCTTT	CASSYGLDAFF
-	TRBJ2-1	TRBD2	17	TRBV5-6	TGTGCCAGCAGCCGTGTCCCTTGGACTAGCGGGATCAATGAGCAGTTCTTC	CASSRVPWTSGINEQFF
few	TRBJ2-7	-	16	TRBV6-1	TGTGCCAGCAGTGAAAGGGAACAGGGTCTCGGCTACGAGCAGTACTTC	CASSEREQGLGYEQYF
-	TRBJ2-5	-	16	TRBV10-3	TGTGCCATCAGTGACGCGGCAGCGGCGACCCAAGAGACCCAGTACTTC	CAISDAAAATQETQYF
-	TRBJ1-2	-	14	TRBV5-6	TGTGCCAGCAGCCTAAGCTCGACGTCCTATGGCTACACCTTC	CASSLSSTSYGYTF
-	TRBJ2-7	-	15	TRBV4-1	TGCGCCAGCAGCCAAGATCGGGTGGCAGACCTCGAGCAGTACTTC	CASSQDRVADLEQYF
-	TRBJ2-1	-	16	TRBV4-1	TGCGCCAGCAGCCAAGGGGAGTTCGACTCCTACAATGAGCAGTTCTTC	CASSQGEFDSYNEQFF
-	TRBJ2-1	-	14	TRBV19	TGTGCCAGTACCCTCGGGGAAGCCTACAATGAGCAGTTCTTC	CASTLGEAYNEQFF
-	TRBJ1-1	-	12	TRBV6-5	TGTGCCAGCAGTTACGGAGGGTCTGAAGCTTTCTTT	CASSYGGSEAFF
few	TRBJ1-5	-	15	TRBV6-1	TGTGCCAGCAGTGAAGCGGCACGTAGCAATCAGCCCCAGCATTTT	CASSEAARSNQPQHF
-	TRBJ1-1	-	14	TRBV5-6	TGTGCCAGCAGCTTTGTAACGGCGAACACTGAAGCTTTCTTT	CASSFVTANTEAFF